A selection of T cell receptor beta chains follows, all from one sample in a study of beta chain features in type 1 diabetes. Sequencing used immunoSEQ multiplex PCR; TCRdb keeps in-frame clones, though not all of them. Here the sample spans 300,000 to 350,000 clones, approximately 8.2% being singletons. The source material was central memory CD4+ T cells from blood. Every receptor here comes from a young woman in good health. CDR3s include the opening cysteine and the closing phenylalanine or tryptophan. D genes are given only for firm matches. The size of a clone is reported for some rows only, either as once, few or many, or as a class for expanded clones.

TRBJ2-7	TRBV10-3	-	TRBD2	CAISESLAGSYEQYF	TGTGCCATCAGTGAGTCTCTAGCGGGATCCTACGAGCAGTACTTC
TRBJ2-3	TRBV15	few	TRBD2	CATSTLAGDRDTQYF	TGTGCCACCAGCACTCTAGCGGGAGACAGAGATACGCAGTATTTT
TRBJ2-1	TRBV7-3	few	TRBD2	CASSSGTSKQFF	TGTGCCAGCAGCTCCGGGACTAGCAAGCAGTTCTTC
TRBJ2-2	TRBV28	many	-	CASNKGGELFF	TGTGCCAGTAATAAGGGCGGGGAGCTGTTTTTT
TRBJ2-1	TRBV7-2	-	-	CARGDFKGWSYNEQFF	TGTGCCAGGGGAGACTTTAAAGGATGGTCCTACAATGAGCAGTTCTTC
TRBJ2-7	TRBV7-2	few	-	CASSLWGDKKTYEQYF	TGTGCCAGCAGCTTATGGGGGGACAAGAAGACTTACGAGCAGTACTTC
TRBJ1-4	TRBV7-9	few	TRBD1	CASSSQGGNEKLFF	TGTGCCAGCAGCTCGCAGGGGGGTAATGAAAAACTGTTTTTT
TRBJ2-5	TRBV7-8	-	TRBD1	CASSLRTGGPQETQYF	TGTGCCAGCAGCCTAAGGACAGGGGGACCCCAAGAGACCCAGTACTTC
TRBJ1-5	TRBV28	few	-	CASSTARDQPQHF	TGTGCCAGCAGTACGGCCCGTGATCAGCCCCAGCATTTT
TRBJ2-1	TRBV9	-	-	CASSVGSDSYNEQFF	TGTGCCAGCAGCGTAGGTAGCGACTCCTACAATGAGCAGTTCTTC
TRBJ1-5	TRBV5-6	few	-	CASSLAGGDQPQHF	TGTGCCAGCAGCTTGGCCGGAGGAGATCAGCCCCAGCATTTT
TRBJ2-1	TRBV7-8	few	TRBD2	CASRRAGGKDEQFF	TGTGCCAGCAGGAGGGCGGGAGGGAAGGATGAGCAGTTCTTC
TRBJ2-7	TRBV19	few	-	CASSMGGIGLLYEQYF	TGTGCCAGTAGTATGGGGGGAATTGGACTCCTCTACGAGCAGTACTTC
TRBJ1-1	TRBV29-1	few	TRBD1	CSVQDRGDTEAFF	TGCAGCGTTCAAGACAGGGGGGACACTGAAGCTTTCTTT
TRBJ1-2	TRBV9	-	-	CASSVGTNSYGYTF	TGTGCCAGCAGCGTAGGAACAAACAGCTATGGCTACACCTTC
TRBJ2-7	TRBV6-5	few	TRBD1	CASSYGTGGSYEQYF	TGTGCCAGCAGTTACGGGACAGGGGGCTCCTACGAGCAGTACTTC
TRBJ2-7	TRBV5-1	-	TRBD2	CASSLVAGGNEQYF	TGCGCCAGCAGCTTGGTAGCGGGAGGCAACGAGCAGTACTTC
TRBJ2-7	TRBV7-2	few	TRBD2	CASSSTRSGRATYEQYF	TGTGCCAGCAGCTCGACTCGTAGCGGGAGGGCGACTTACGAGCAGTACTTC
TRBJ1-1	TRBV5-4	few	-	CASSQKTGRNTEAFF	TGTGCCAGCAGCCAAAAGACAGGCCGAAACACTGAAGCTTTCTTT
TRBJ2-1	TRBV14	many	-	CASSQDVGIYNEQFF	TGTGCCAGCAGCCAAGACGTCGGAATCTACAATGAGCAGTTCTTC
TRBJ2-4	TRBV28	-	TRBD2	CASSRGTSGKNIQYF	TGTGCCAGCAGTCGCGGGACTAGCGGAAAAAACATTCAGTACTTC
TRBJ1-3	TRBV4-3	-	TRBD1	CASSPSGTAGNTIYF	TGCGCCAGCAGCCCATCCGGGACAGCTGGAAACACCATATATTTT
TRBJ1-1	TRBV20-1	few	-	CSAREHTEAFF	TGCAGTGCCCGGGAGCATACTGAAGCTTTCTTT